These 15 T cell receptor beta chains were sequenced from one sample in a study of human T cells and chemical hapten exposure. Noted time point: patch test 1, 2 weeks after DPC sensitization. As to treatment: therapeutic diphenylcyclopropenone sensitization with weekly scalp DPC. TCRdb fed the RACE reads into MiXCR, producing one record per CDR3 protein. Of about 120,000 distinct CDR3 sequences in the sample, approximately 14% were seen once. The material sequenced was whole blood, taken in connection with sensitization to the hapten diphenylcyclopropenone (DPC). The receptor source for this set is a man between 18 and 35 years old with alopecia areata. Some clones in this sample may be carry-over from other donors' samples.

On this clonotype itself: A much larger clonotype is one base distant, so this may be a read error. This sequence joins TRBV7-3 and TRBJ1-5, with D perhaps TRBD2 (5 bases). The J call could be wrong; TRBJ2-3 is a better fit for the DNA end. The CDR3 is 15 amino acids. Germline V gene sequence: CDR1 SGHTA, CDR2 FQGTGA. The CDR3 coding sequence is TGTGCCAGCAGCTTAAGCAAGTCGGGGAATCAGCCCCAGTATTTT. Residues: CASSLSKSGNQPQYF.

V is TRBV7-3 and J is TRBJ2-5; a weak D match, TRBD2 (5 bases). The germline V gene has CDR1 SGHTA and CDR2 FQGTGA. V lost 5 bases to trimming and J lost 1 base, with 8 bases between them. The CDR3 runs to 13 residues. CDR3 sequence reads: CASSPRVQETQYF. Written as DNA, the CDR3 is TGTGCCAGCAGCCCGAGGGTCCAAGAGACCCAGTACTTC.

V is TRBV7-2 and J is TRBJ1-5; D is uncertain. V gave up 1 base and J gave up 0 bases, with 10 bases separating them. CDR1 is SGHTA and CDR2 is FQGNSA in the germline V gene. The CDR3 covers 16 residues. CDR3 DNA: TGTGCCAGCAGCTTAGGGAATTCTTATAGCAATCAGCCCCAGCATTTT. This gives the protein CASSLGNSYSNQPQHF.

This chain joins TRBV11-3 and TRBJ2-7; 9 bases are shared with TRBD1. With 5 bases clipped from V and 2 bases from J, the junction kept 10 bases outside the gene matches. The CDR3 extends over 16 amino acids. Germline CDR1 and CDR2: SGHNT and YENEEA. Here the CDR3 reads CASSARDRESPYEQYV. DNA for the CDR3: TGTGCCAGCAGCGCCCGGGACAGGGAGTCCCCCTACGAGCAGTACGTC.

The table lists this clonotype with many counts. Because the CDR3 is missing its conserved closing phenylalanine or tryptophan, this is likely a read error. The genes are TRBV29-1 and TRBJ2-3; TRBD1 agrees at 7 bases. The germline CDR1 and CDR2 sequences are SQVTM and ANQGSEA. Unmatched junction bases numbered 2, after V lost 4 bases and J lost 4 bases. There are 12 residues in the CDR3. The CDR3 sequence is CSVGTGADTQYL. The CDR3 bases are TGCAGCGTTGGGACAGGCGCAGATACGCAGTATCTT.

There are a few counts of this clonotype. V usage is TRBV4-2 and J usage is TRBJ2-2, with D unclear. This CDR3 spans 12 amino acids. Germline V lookup: CDR1 LGHNA, CDR2 YNFKEQ. V shed 2 bases and J shed 5 bases, with 3 bases lying between them. CDR3 bases: TGTGCCAGCAGCCAACATACCGGGGAGCTGTTTTTT. Its protein product is CASSQHTGELFF.

This clonotype was detected only a few times. The rearrangement uses TRBV11-2 and TRBJ2-7, with D maybe TRBD1 (5 bases). CDR3 size: 12 residues. The ends were cut back, 5 bases at V and 6 bases at J, with 11 bases in the middle. Germline V gene sequence: CDR1 SGHAT, CDR2 FQNNGV. The CDR3 DNA reads as TGTGCCAGCAGCCCAGGACACTTCGAGCAGTACTTC. Protein: CASSPGHFEQYF.

This clonotype was counted between two and nine times. V usage is TRBV6-2 or TRBV6-3 and J usage is TRBJ1-2; D is unclear. The CDR3 is 13 residues long. Looked up from germline, CDR1 is MNHEY and CDR2 is SVGEGT. The V end lost 2 bases, the J end lost 4 bases, and 8 bases lay between the germline ends. The CDR3 coding sequence is TGTGCCAGCAGTTACCCACTCCGCTATGGCTACACCTTC. Its translation is CASSYPLRYGYTF.

This clonotype was seen more than once but under ten times. The chain carries TRBV5-1 and TRBJ2-3; 7 bases are a match to TRBD1. Germline V gene data show CDR1 as SGHRS and CDR2 as YFSETQ. The ends lost 4 bases at V and 0 bases at J; junction bases unmatched: 5. The CDR3 is 15 residues long. CDR3 DNA sequence: TGCGCCAGCAGCCCACAGGGGTCCAGCACAGATACGCAGTATTTT. This codes for CASSPQGSSTDTQYF. Full variable domain (rest looked up from reference TRBV5-1 and TRBJ2-3): KAGVTQTPRYLIKTRGQQVTLSCSPISGHRSVSWYQQTPGQGLQFLFEYFSETQRNKGNFPGRFSGRQFSNSRSEMNVSTLELGDSALYLCASSPQGSSTDTQYFGPGTRLTVL.

There are a few counts of this clonotype. The V gene is TRBV5-1, the J gene TRBJ2-5, with D possibly TRBD1 on 6 matching bases. The germline gives CDR1 SGHRS, CDR2 YFSETQ. The CDR3 runs 16 residues. The V end was cut by 3 bases, the J end by 2 bases, with 17 bases between. The CDR3 DNA follows: TGCGCCAGCAGCTCTGCCGGGCTTGGACAGCAAGAGACCCAGTACTTC. As protein: CASSSAGLGQQETQYF.

This clonotype was detected many times. The V call is TRBV18, the J call TRBJ1-1; D is uncertain. From germline, CDR1 is KGHSH and CDR2 LQKENI. V was trimmed by 3 bases and J by 11 bases, leaving 13 bases between them. The CDR3 covers 12 residues. CDR3 in amino acids: CASSPLSVGAFF. The CDR3 coding sequence is TGTGCCAGCTCACCGTTGTCCGTAGGGGCTTTCTTT. Filled out from reference TRBV18 and TRBJ1-1, the complete variable domain reads NAGVMQNPRHLVRRRGQEARLRCSPMKGHSHVYWYRQLPEEGLKFMVYLQKENIIDESGMPKERFSAEFPKEGPSILRIQQVVRGDSAAYFCASSPLSVGAFFGQGTRLTVV.

This clonotype turned up a few times. The chain recombines TRBV7-2 with TRBJ1-1; D uncertain. The germline V gene has CDR1 SGHTA and CDR2 FQGNSA. V dropped 1 base and J dropped 2 bases, with 14 bases sitting between them. This CDR3 is 16 amino acids long. The CDR3 loop is CASSLERYTPNTEAFF. The CDR3 DNA follows: TGTGCCAGCAGCTTAGAGCGTTACACCCCAAACACTGAAGCTTTCTTT. The variable domain in full, completed from reference TRBV7-2 and TRBJ1-1, reads GAGVSQSPSNKVTEKGKDVELRCDPISGHTALYWYRQSLGQGLEFLIYFQGNSAPDKSGLPSDRFSAERTGGSVSTLTIQRTQQEDSAVYLCASSLERYTPNTEAFFGQGTRLTVV.

This clonotype was seen ten or more times. The chain carries TRBV5-1 and TRBJ2-1; the D gene is possibly TRBD2 (6 bases). This CDR3 has 18 amino acids. Between the trimmed V and J ends, which lost 0 bases and 8 bases, there was a span of 24 bases. Looked up from germline, CDR1 is SGHRS and CDR2 is YFSETQ. The CDR3 loop reads CASSLGGGGVEGSDEQFF. CDR3 sequence (DNA): TGCGCCAGCAGCTTGGGCGGAGGAGGGGTAGAGGGTAGCGATGAGCAGTTCTTC. Combining the CDR3 with reference TRBV5-1 and TRBJ2-1 gives the whole variable domain KAGVTQTPRYLIKTRGQQVTLSCSPISGHRSVSWYQQTPGQGLQFLFEYFSETQRNKGNFPGRFSGRQFSNSRSEMNVSTLELGDSALYLCASSLGGGGVEGSDEQFFGPGTRLTVL.

This clonotype appeared a few times. The gene calls are TRBV7-2 and TRBJ1-2; TRBD1 agrees at 10 bases. CDR3 length equals 17 residues. With 0 bases clipped from V and 3 bases from J, the junction kept 7 bases outside the gene matches. Germline CDR1 SGHTA, CDR2 FQGNSA. CDR3 loop: CASSLAGTGAVYYGYTF. CDR3 sequence (DNA): TGTGCCAGCAGCTTAGCTGGGACAGGGGCGGTTTACTATGGCTACACCTTC.

The V call is TRBV6-1, the J call TRBJ2-5, with 9 bases aligning to TRBD1. V dropped 3 bases and J dropped 5; count of bases not matched to a gene: 4. This CDR3 is 14 amino acids long. The germline gives CDR1 MNHNS, CDR2 SASEGT. CDR3 DNA: TGTGCCAGCAGTGAGGGGACAGGGCGGGAGACCCAGTACTTC. It is translated as CASSEGTGRETQYF.